The sample holds many counts of the clone carrying this T cell receptor (beta chain). Every patient underwent thyroid surgery untreated. The data belong to a study of metastatic and nonmetastatic thyroid tumors. From the PCR reads, TCRdb re-called clones with MiXCR. The sample contains approximately 79,000 clones, 8.6% of which appear only once. The germline CDR1 and CDR2 sequences are LGHNA and YNFKEQ. J gave up 4 bases and V 3 bases, and 5 bases lay outside the gene matches. This CDR3 is built from 15 residues. Specimen: blood. The clonotype originates from a female donor with papillary thyroid cancer or a benign thyroid nodule (not recorded which). Some clones in this sample may be carry-over from other donors' samples. The chain links TRBV4-2 to TRBJ2-5; 10 bases line up with TRBD2. CDR3 amino acids: CASSQEAGGRETQYF. The CDR3 nucleotides read TGTGCCAGCAGCCAGGAAGCGGGGGGGCGAGAGACCCAGTACTTC.